What follows describes a single T cell receptor (beta chain). The ends were cut back, 5 bases at V and 2 bases at J, with 16 bases in the middle. The CDR3 sequence is 15 residues long. Per the germline V gene, CDR1 is SGHRS and CDR2 is YFSETQ. This entry belongs to a study of identical twins. MiXCR was run by TCRdb on the 5' RACE reads, yielding one entry per CDR3 protein. The repertoire holds around 530,000 distinct CDR3 sequences, about 16% seen once, with 0.44% in the top ten. Separately, the same data were catalogued under a study of yellow fever vaccine responses in identical twins.

The sequenced sample consisted of CD4+ T cells sorted from blood. This receptor was identified in a woman aged 18 to 35 in good health. The rearrangement joins TRBV5-1 to TRBJ2-5; weak D call: TRBD2 (5 bases). CDR3 in amino acids: CASSLAASKQETQYF. The CDR3 nucleotides are TGCGCCAGCAGTCTGGCGGCTAGCAAGCAAGAGACCCAGTACTTC.